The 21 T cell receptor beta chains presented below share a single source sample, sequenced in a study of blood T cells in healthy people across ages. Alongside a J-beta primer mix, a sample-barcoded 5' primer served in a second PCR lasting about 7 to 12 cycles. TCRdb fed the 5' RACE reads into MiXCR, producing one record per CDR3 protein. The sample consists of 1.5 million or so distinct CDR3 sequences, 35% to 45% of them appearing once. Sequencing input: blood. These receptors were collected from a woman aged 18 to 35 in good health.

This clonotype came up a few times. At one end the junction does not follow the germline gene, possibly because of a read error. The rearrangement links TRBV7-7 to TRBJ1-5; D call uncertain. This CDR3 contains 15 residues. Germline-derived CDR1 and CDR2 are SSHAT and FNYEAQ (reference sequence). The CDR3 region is CASSDVGGKNQPQHF. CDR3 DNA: TGTGCTAGCAGCGATGTTGGAGGGAAGAATCAGCCCCAGCATTTT.

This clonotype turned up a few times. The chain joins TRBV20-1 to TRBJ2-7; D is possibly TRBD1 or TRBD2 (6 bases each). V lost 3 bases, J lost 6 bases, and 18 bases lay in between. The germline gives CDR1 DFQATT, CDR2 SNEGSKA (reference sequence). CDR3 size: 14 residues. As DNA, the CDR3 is TGCAGTGCTAGTGTGGGGGGCCCGAGTTCCGAGCAGTACTTC. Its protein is CSASVGGPSSEQYF.

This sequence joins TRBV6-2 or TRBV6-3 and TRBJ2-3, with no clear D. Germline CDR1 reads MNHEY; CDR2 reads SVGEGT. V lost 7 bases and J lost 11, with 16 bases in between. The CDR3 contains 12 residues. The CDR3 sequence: CASNDPVGMQYF. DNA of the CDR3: TGTGCCAGCAATGATCCAGTAGGGATGCAGTATTTT.

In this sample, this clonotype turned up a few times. The CDR3 sequence is CASSQFAGLNTEAFF. As DNA, the CDR3 is TGTGCCAGCAGCCAATTTGCAGGTTTGAACACTGAAGCTTTCTTT. This chain uses TRBV3-1 with TRBJ1-1; D remains ambiguous. The V gene lost 2 bases and the J gene lost 0 bases, with 10 bases spanning the gap. This CDR3 has 15 amino acids. Germline V lookup: CDR1 LGHDT, CDR2 YNNKEL (reference sequence). The full variable domain, completed using reference TRBV3-1 and TRBJ1-1, is DTAVSQTPKYLVTQMGNDKSIKCEQNLGHDTMYWYKQDSKKFLKIMFSYNNKELIINETVPNRFSPKSPDKAHLNLHINSLELGDSAVYFCASSQFAGLNTEAFFGQGTRLTVV.

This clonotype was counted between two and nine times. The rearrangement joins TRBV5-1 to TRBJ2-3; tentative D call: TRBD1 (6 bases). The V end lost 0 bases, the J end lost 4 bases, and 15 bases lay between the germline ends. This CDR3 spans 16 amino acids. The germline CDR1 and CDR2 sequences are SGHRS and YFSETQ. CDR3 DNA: TGCGCCAGCAGCTTGGGGCCCTTGGGGGCGGCAGATACGCAGTATTTT. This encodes CASSLGPLGAADTQYF.

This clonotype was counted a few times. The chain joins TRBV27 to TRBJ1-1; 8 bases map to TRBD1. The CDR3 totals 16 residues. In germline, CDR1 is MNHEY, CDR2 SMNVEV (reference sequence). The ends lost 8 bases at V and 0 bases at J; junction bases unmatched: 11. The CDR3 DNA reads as TGTGCCAGCCGGCAGGTGACAGGGGCAATGAACACTGAAGCTTTCTTT. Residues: CASRQVTGAMNTEAFF.

The CDR3 reads CASSLVRSSVDGYTF. Here the CDR3 DNA reads TGTGCCAGCAGCTTAGTCCGGTCGAGTGTGGATGGCTACACCTTC. The chain carries TRBV7-9 and TRBJ1-2, with D unresolved. Trimming shortened V by 1 base and J by 6 bases, and 15 bases separated the two germline ends. CDR1 and CDR2 from the germline V gene are SEHNR and FQNEAQ (reference sequence). This CDR3 has 15 residues.

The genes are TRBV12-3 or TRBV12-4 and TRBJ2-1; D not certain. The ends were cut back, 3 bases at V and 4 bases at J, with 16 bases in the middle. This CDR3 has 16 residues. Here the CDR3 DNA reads TGTGCCAGCAGTTTCCGATATTTGGTCCATTACAATGAGCAGTTCTTC. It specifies CASSFRYLVHYNEQFF.

The CDR3 nucleotides read TGTGCCTGGGGGGACAGGGTAGTGATTGGCGAGCAGTACTTC. Its protein product is CAWGDRVVIGEQYF. This chain links TRBV30 with TRBJ2-7, with 9 positions matching TRBD1. Germline assignment: CDR1 GTSNPN and CDR2 SVGIG (reference sequence). This CDR3 has 14 residues. Trimming at V came to 5 bases and at J to 6 bases, leaving 11 bases not matched to a gene.

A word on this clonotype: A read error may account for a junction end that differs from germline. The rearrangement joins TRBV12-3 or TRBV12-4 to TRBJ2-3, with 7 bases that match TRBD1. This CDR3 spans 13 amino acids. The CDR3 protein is CASSLDGTDMQYF. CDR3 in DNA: TGTGCCAGCAGTTTAGACGGGACAGATATGCAGTATTTT.

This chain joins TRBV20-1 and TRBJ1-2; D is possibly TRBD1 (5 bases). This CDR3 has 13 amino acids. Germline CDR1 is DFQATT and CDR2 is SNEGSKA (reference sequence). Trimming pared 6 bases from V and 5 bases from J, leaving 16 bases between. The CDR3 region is CSAQQATRYGYTF. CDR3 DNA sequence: TGCAGTGCCCAACAGGCAACCCGTTATGGCTACACCTTC.

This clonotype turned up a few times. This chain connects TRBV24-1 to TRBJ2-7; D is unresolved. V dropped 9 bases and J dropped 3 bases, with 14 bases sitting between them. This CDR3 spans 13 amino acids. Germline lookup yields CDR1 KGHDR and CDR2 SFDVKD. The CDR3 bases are TGTGCCACCCGGCCCGGGCAGAGCTACGAGCAGTACTTC. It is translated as CATRPGQSYEQYF.

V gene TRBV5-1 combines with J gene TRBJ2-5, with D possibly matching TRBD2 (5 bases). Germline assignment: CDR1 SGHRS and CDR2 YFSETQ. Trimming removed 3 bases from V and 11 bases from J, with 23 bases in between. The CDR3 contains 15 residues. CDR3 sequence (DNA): TGCGCCAGCAGCTCGAGGGAAGGATCCTACAATGAGCAGTACTTC. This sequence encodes CASSSREGSYNEQYF.

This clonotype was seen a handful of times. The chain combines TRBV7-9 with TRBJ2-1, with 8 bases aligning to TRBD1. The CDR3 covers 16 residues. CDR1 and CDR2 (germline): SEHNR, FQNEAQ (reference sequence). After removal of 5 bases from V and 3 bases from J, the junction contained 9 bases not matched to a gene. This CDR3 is CASSPPRTGLYNEQFF. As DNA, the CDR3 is TGTGCCAGCAGCCCCCCACGGACAGGGCTCTACAATGAGCAGTTCTTC.

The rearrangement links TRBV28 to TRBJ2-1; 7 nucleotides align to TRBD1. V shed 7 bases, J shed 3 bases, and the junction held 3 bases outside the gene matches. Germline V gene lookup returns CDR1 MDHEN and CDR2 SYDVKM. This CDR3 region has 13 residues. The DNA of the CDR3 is TGTGCCAGCACAGGGGGTCTCTACAATGAGCAGTTCTTC. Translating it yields CASTGGLYNEQFF.

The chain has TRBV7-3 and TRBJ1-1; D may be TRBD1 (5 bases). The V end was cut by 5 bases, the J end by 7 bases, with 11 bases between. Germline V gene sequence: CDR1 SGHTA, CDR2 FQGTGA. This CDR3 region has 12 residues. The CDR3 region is CASSRPGGEAFF. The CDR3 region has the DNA TGTGCCAGCAGCCGACCTGGGGGTGAAGCTTTCTTT.

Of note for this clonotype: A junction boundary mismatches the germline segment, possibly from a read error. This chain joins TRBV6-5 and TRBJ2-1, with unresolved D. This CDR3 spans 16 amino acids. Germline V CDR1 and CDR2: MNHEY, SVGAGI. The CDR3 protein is CACSPSDQPSINEQFF. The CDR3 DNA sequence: TGTGCCTGCAGCCCTTCAGACCAACCCTCTATCAATGAGCAGTTCTTC.

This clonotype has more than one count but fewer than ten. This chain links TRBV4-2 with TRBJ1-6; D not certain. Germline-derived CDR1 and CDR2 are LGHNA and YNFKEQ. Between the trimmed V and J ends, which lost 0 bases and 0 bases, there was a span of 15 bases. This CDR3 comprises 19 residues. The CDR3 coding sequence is TGTGCCAGCAGCCAAGACCTCCGCAGCTACTTCTCCTATAATTCACCCCTCCACTTT. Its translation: CASSQDLRSYFSYNSPLHF.

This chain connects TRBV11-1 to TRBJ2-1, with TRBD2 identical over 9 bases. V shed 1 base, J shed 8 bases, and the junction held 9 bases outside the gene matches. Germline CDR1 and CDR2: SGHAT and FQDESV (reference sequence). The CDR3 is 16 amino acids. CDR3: CASSLEGGREGYEQFF. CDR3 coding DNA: TGTGCCAGCAGCTTAGAGGGCGGGAGGGAAGGGTATGAGCAGTTCTTC.

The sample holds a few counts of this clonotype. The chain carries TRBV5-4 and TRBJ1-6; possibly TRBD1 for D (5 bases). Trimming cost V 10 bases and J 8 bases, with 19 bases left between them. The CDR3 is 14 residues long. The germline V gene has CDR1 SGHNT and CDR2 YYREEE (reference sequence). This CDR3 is CASRRQGSHSPLHF. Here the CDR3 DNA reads TGTGCCTCCCGCAGGCAGGGAAGCCATTCACCCCTCCACTTT.

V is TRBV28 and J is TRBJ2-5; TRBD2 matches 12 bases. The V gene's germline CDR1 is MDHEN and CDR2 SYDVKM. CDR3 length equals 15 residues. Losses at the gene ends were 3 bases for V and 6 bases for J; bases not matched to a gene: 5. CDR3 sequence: CASSLPSGGVKTQYF. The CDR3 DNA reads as TGTGCCAGCAGTTTGCCTAGCGGGGGGGTTAAGACCCAGTACTTC. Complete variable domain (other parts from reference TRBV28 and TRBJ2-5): DVKVTQSSRYLVKRTGEKVFLECVQDMDHENMFWYRQDPGLGLRLIYFSYDVKMKEKGDIPEGYSVSREKKERFSLILESASTNQTSMYLCASSLPSGGVKTQYFGPGTRLLVL.